This TCR beta chain was captured in a study of shared clonotypes between healthy human individuals. In the study overall: CD4 naive and memory got three plates each, CD8 naive two, CD8 memory one.

Clones were sequenced by immunoSEQ multiplex PCR, and TCRdb holds only the in-frame ones, with some missing. The repertoire holds some 2,500,000 clones, about nine tenths seen once, with 0.37% in the top ten. The sequencing input was naive CD4+ T cells from PBMCs. The subset was: CD45RA+ positively selected. The sequence derives from a man aged 18-30 years in good health. Some clones in this sample may be carry-over from other donors' samples.

The CDR3 DNA reads as TGTGCCAGCAGCTCCGACAGGGGCCGTGGGGCTTTCTTT. It yields the protein CASSSDRGRGAFF. The chain joins TRBV5-4 to TRBJ1-1; TRBD1 agrees at 8 bases. This CDR3 comprises 13 residues. Trimming removed 3 bases from V and 11 bases from J; junction bases left unmatched: 9. The germline CDR1 and CDR2 sequences are SGHNT and YYREEE (reference sequence).